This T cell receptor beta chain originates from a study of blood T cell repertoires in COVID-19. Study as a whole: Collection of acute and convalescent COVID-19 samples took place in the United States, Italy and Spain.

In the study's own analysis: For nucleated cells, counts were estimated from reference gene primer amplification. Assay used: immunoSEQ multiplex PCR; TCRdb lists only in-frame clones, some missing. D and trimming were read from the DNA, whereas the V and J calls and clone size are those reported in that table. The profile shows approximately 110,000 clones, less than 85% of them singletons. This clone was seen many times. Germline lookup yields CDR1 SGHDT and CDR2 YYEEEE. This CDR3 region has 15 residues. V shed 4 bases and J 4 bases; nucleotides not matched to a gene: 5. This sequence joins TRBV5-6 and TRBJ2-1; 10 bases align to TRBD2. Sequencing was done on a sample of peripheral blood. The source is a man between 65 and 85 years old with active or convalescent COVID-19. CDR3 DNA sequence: TGTGCCAGCAGCGTTACTAGCGGGATTTACAATGAGCAGTTCTTC. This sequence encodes CASSVTSGIYNEQFF.